The present entry profiles one T cell receptor beta chain with its context. The data originate from a study of OX40 agonist ivuxolimab in advanced cancers. Study-wide context: Mean age approximately 66 years, range about 23 to 80; roughly 80% male.

TCRdb's copy holds only in-frame clones and misses some; the assay was immunoSEQ multiplex PCR. The sample yields 8,500 to 11,000 clones, 75% to 85% seen once. Germline V gene sequence: CDR1 SGHNT, CDR2 YYREEE (reference sequence). V lost 4 bases to trimming and J lost 5 bases; unmatched junction nucleotides: 5. This CDR3 contains 16 residues. This rearrangement joins TRBV5-4 to TRBJ2-5, with 16 bases identical to TRBD2. Sequencing was performed on CD4+ or CD8+ T cells sorted from blood, taken in a trial of the OX40 agonist ivuxolimab. The source of this sequence is an adult with an advanced solid tumor such as melanoma, head and neck, liver or kidney cancer. CDR3 loop: CASSRGTSGRDETQYF. The CDR3 region has the DNA TGTGCCAGCAGCCGTGGGACTAGCGGGAGGGATGAGACCCAGTACTTC.